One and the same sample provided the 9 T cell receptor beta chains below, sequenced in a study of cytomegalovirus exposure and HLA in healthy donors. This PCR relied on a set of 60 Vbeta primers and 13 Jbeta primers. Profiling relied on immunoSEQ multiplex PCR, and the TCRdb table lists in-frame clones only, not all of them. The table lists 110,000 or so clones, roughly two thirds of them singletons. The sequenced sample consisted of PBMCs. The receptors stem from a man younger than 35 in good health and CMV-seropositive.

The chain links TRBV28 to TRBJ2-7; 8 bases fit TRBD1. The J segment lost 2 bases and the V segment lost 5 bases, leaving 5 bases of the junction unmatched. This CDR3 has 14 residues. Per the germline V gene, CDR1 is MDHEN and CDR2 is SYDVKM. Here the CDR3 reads CASSRTGIPYEQYV. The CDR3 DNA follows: TGTGCCAGCAGTCGGACAGGGATACCCTACGAGCAGTACGTC.

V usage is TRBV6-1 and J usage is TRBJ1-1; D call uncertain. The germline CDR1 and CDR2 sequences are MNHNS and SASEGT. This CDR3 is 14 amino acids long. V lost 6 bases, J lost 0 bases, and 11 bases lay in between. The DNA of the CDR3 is TGTGCCAGCAGCCCGACTGTTATGAACACTGAAGCTTTCTTT. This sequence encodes CASSPTVMNTEAFF.

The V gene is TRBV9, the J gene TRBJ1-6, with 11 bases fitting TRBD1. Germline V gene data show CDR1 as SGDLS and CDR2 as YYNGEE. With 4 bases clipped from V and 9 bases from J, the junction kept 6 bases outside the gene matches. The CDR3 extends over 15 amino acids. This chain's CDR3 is CASSPRTGGGSPLHF. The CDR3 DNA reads TGTGCCAGCAGCCCAAGGACAGGGGGCGGTTCACCCCTCCACTTT.

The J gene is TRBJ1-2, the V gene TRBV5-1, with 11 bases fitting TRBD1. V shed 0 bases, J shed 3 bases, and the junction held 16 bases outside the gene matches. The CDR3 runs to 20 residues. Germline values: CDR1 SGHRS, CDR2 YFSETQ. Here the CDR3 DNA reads TGCGCCAGCAGCTTGGTTGGGGGGACAGGGGGATTCTTCCCGGACTATGGCTACACCTTC. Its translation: CASSLVGGTGGFFPDYGYTF. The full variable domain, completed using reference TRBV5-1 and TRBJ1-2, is KAGVTQTPRYLIKTRGQQVTLSCSPISGHRSVSWYQQTPGQGLQFLFEYFSETQRNKGNFPGRFSGRQFSNSRSEMNVSTLELGDSALYLCASSLVGGTGGFFPDYGYTFGSGTRLTVV.

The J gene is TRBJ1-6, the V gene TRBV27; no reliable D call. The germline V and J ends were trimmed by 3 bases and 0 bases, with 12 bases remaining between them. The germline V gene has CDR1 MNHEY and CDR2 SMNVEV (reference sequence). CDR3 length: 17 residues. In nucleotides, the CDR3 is TGTGCCAGCAGTTTCTGGCATCCCAGCTCCTATAATTCACCCCTCCACTTT. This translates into CASSFWHPSSYNSPLHF.

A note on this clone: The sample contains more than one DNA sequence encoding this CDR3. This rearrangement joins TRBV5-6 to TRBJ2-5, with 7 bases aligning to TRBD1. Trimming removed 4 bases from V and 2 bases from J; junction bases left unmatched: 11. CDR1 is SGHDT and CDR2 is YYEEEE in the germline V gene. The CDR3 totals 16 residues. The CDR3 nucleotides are TGTGCCAGCAGCGCGCGCCTCCGGGACAGACAAGAGACCCAGTACTTC. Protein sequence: CASSARLRDRQETQYF.

CDR3 nucleotide sequence: TGTGCCAGCAGCTTGGGTCCGAGACCGGGAGGCATTCAGTACTTC. This translates into CASSLGPRPGGIQYF. V is TRBV11-2 and J is TRBJ2-4; TRBD2 aligns across 7 bases. CDR3 size: 15 residues. The germline gives CDR1 SGHAT, CDR2 FQNNGV. V trimming: 3 bases; J trimming: 9 bases; junction bases outside the gene matches: 11.

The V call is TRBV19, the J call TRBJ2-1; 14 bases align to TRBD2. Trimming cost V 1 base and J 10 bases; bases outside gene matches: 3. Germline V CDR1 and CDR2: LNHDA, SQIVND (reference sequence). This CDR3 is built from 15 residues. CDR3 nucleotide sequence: TGTGCCAGTAGTATAGGACTAGCGGGGGGGCAAGAGCAGTTCTTC. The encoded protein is CASSIGLAGGQEQFF.

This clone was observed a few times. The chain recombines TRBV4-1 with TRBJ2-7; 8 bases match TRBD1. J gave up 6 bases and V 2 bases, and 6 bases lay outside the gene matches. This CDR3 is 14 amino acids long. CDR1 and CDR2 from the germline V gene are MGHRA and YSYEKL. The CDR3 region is CASSQLPDRGEQYV. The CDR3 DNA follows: TGCGCCAGCAGCCAACTACCAGACAGGGGCGAGCAGTACGTC.